These 9 T cell receptor beta chains were all obtained from the same sample, sequenced in a study of blood T cell repertoires in COVID-19. The table came from immunoSEQ multiplex PCR; TCRdb's copy has only in-frame clones and leaves some out. Here the sample spans approximately 160,000 clones, approximately 82% being singletons. Sequenced material: PBMCs or T cells enriched from blood (not recorded which). These receptors were collected from a woman between 45 and 65 years old in a cohort exposed to, infected with or recovered from COVID-19 (not recorded which).

The chain links TRBV30 to TRBJ2-5, with 9 bases that match TRBD2. V was clipped by 5 bases and J by 4 bases; unmatched bases: 8. The CDR3 length is 14 residues. CDR1 is GTSNPN, CDR2 SVGIG, per germline (reference sequence). In nucleotides, the CDR3 is TGTGCCTGGGCACGCGGACTAGCGAGAGAGACCCAGTACTTC. This encodes CAWARGLARETQYF.

The chain has TRBV28 and TRBJ1-2; 9 nucleotides match TRBD1. Germline V gene lookup returns CDR1 MDHEN and CDR2 SYDVKM. V gave up 5 bases and J gave up 8 bases; unmatched junction bases: 9. This CDR3 is 14 amino acids long. CDR3 nucleotide sequence: TGTGCCAGCAGTAACCGTTGGACAGGGGAAGGCTACACCTTC. Amino acid sequence: CASSNRWTGEGYTF.

The V call is TRBV30, the J call TRBJ1-6, with D possibly matching TRBD1 (5 bases). The germline V and J ends were trimmed by 8 bases and 7 bases, with 12 bases remaining between them. Germline V lookup: CDR1 GTSNPN, CDR2 SVGIG (reference sequence). The CDR3 runs 12 residues. The DNA of the CDR3 is TGTGCCAGAGACCGGGGGAATTCACCCCTCCACTTT. Translating it yields CARDRGNSPLHF.

The chain has TRBV12-3 or TRBV12-4 and TRBJ2-3; TRBD2 aligns across 9 bases. V lost 8 bases and J lost 4; bases outside the gene matches: 4. The CDR3 has 13 residues. CDR3 coding DNA: TGTGCCAGCCAAGCGGGGGGAGCAGATACGCAGTATTTT. It codes for CASQAGGADTQYF.

The chain couples TRBV4-3 to TRBJ1-1; possibly TRBD1 for D (6 bases). Germline CDR1 and CDR2: LGHNA and YSLEER. The CDR3 runs to 14 residues. V was clipped by 2 bases and J by 4 bases, with 11 bases between them. The CDR3 region is CASSQTQGLTEAFF. The DNA for the CDR3 is TGCGCCAGCAGCCAAACGCAGGGGCTCACTGAAGCTTTCTTT.

This chain links TRBV3-1 (or the pseudogene TRBV3-2) with TRBJ1-1; D gene ambiguous. V was shortened by 4 bases and J by 1 base, with 16 bases between the two germline ends. Germline V lookup: CDR1 LGHDT, CDR2 YNNKEL (reference sequence). The CDR3 contains 16 residues. CDR3 protein: CASSPAARSPNTEAFF. Here the CDR3 DNA reads TGTGCCAGCAGCCCCGCTGCCCGGAGCCCGAACACTGAAGCTTTCTTT.

This rearrangement joins TRBV11-3 to TRBJ2-2; no reliable D call. V shed 0 bases and J shed 0 bases, with 11 bases lying between them. The CDR3 is 17 amino acids. From germline, CDR1 is SGHNT and CDR2 YENEEA. The CDR3 DNA is TGTGCCAGCAGCTTAGATCTACACAGTACGAACACCGGGGAGCTGTTTTTT. Protein product: CASSLDLHSTNTGELFF.

The chain combines TRBV19 with TRBJ1-2; 9 bases line up with TRBD1. From germline, CDR1 is LNHDA and CDR2 SQIVND (reference sequence). Trimming cost V 0 bases and J 4 bases; bases outside gene matches: 6. This CDR3 comprises 16 residues. This CDR3 reads CASSIEGQGMAYGYTF. CDR3 DNA sequence: TGTGCCAGTAGTATAGAAGGACAGGGGATGGCCTATGGCTACACCTTC.

This chain uses TRBV9 with TRBJ2-7; TRBD1 aligns across 8 bases. J gave up 9 bases and V 4 bases, and 15 bases lay outside the gene matches. The germline V gene has CDR1 SGDLS and CDR2 YYNGEE. CDR3 length: 15 amino acids. The DNA of the CDR3 is TGTGCCAGCAGCTCCGGGGGACAGGACCTACGAGGGCAGTACTTC. Its protein is CASSSGGQDLRGQYF.